This TCR beta chain comes out of a study of shared T cell receptors in the human thymus. This clone has a single count. Only in-frame clones appear in the TCRdb table, and some are missing; sequencing was by immunoSEQ multiplex PCR. The profile shows roughly 410,000 clones, over 90% of them singletons. CDR3 length equals 13 residues. Trimming cost V 8 bases and J 4 bases, with 14 bases left between them. Germline CDR1 and CDR2: MDHEN and SYDVKM. The rearrangement joins TRBV28 to TRBJ1-1; D gene ambiguous. Sequences were obtained from thymocytes. This TCR was recovered from a human donor. This chain's CDR3 is CASENHTPTEAFF. The CDR3 DNA sequence: TGTGCCAGCGAAAATCATACCCCCACTGAAGCTTTCTTT.